The 21 T cell receptor beta chains below all came from one sample that was sequenced in a study of T cells in Graves' hyperthyroidism and ophthalmopathy. It was RNA transcripts that yielded the amplified TCR beta CDR3 regions. Carried out on the TCR CDR3, a first-round RT-PCR used the HTBI primer set. Using its own MiXCR run on the multiplex PCR reads, TCRdb lists one record per CDR3 protein. The sample lists about 290,000 distinct CDR3 sequences, around a fifth occurring once. The sample taken for sequencing was blood. Receptors originate from a man aged 50 or older with Graves' ophthalmopathy.

This clonotype was picked up a small number of times. The V call is TRBV20-1, the J call TRBJ1-6; D gene uncertain. This CDR3 comprises 13 residues. In germline, CDR1 is DFQATT, CDR2 SNEGSKA (reference sequence). The ends were cut back, 7 bases at V and 7 bases at J, with 14 bases in the middle. CDR3 region: CSVPHLPNSPLHF. The CDR3 coding sequence is TGCAGTGTTCCACACCTTCCCAATTCACCCCTCCACTTT.

This clonotype has only a few counts. The gene calls are TRBV28 and TRBJ1-2; D might be TRBD1 (5 bases). Trimming shortened V by 5 bases and J by 4 bases, and 14 bases separated the two germline ends. The CDR3 loop spans 14 amino acids. CDR1 and CDR2 (germline): MDHEN, SYDVKM. CDR3 sequence reads: CASSPPGAGYGYTF. The CDR3 DNA reads as TGTGCCAGCAGTCCGCCCGGGGCGGGCTATGGCTACACCTTC.

A few counts support this clonotype. The rearrangement uses TRBV28 and TRBJ2-7; 8 bases are shared with TRBD2. The junction had 6 bases not matched to a gene; V was cut back by 11 bases and J by 3 bases. The germline V gene has CDR1 MDHEN and CDR2 SYDVKM. This CDR3 is built from 12 residues. Here the CDR3 DNA reads TGTGCCGGCCAAACTAGCGGCTACGAGCAGTACTTC. It encodes CAGQTSGYEQYF.

This clonotype was counted many times. The chain combines TRBV2 with TRBJ2-5; 7 bases fit TRBD1. The CDR3 contains 14 residues. CDR1 and CDR2 (germline): SNHLY, FYNNEI. The V and J ends lost 6 bases and 4 bases, in that order; junction bases with no gene match: 8. The CDR3 DNA reads TGTGCCAGCAGCACCGACAGGGAAGCAGAGACCCAGTACTTC. Translating gives CASSTDREAETQYF. Using reference TRBV2 and TRBJ2-5 for the parts outside the CDR3, the full variable domain is EPEVTQTPSHQVTQMGQEVILRCVPISNHLYFYWYRQILGQKVEFLVSFYNNEISEKSEIFDDQFSVERPDGSNFTLKIRSTKLEDSAMYFCASSTDREAETQYFGPGTRLLVL.

This sequence joins TRBV4-1 and TRBJ1-5; D is unclear. The V end was cut by 0 bases, the J end by 2 bases, with 11 bases between. CDR1 MGHRA and CDR2 YSYEKL come from the germline V gene. CDR3 length: 16 residues. This CDR3 reads CASSQDSDPRNQPQHF. The CDR3 DNA sequence: TGCGCCAGCAGCCAAGATTCGGACCCGCGCAATCAGCCCCAGCATTTT.

At least ten counts were recorded for this clonotype. The V gene is TRBV11-2, the J gene TRBJ2-1; 12 positions match TRBD2. Germline CDR1 reads SGHAT; CDR2 reads FQNNGV. V trimming: 5 bases; J trimming: 0 bases; junction bases outside the gene matches: 11. The CDR3 spans 19 residues. CDR3 amino acids: CASSRTSGISRASYNEQFF. Here the CDR3 DNA reads TGTGCCAGCAGCAGGACTAGCGGGATTAGCCGGGCCTCCTACAATGAGCAGTTCTTC. Based on the CDR3 plus reference TRBV11-2 and TRBJ2-1, the full variable domain is EAGVAQSPRYKIIEKRQSVAFWCNPISGHATLYWYQQILGQGPKLLIQFQNNGVVDDSQLPKDRFSAERLKGVDSTLKIQPAKLEDSAVYLCASSRTSGISRASYNEQFFGPGTRLTVL.

This clonotype has just a few counts. The rearrangement links TRBV12-3 or TRBV12-4 to TRBJ2-2, with a weak D call TRBD2 (5 bases). This CDR3 region has 14 residues. Trimming left V 3 bases short and J 4 bases short, with 9 bases between. The CDR3 reads CASSFLAGTGELFF. CDR3 in DNA: TGTGCCAGCAGTTTCCTGGCGGGCACCGGGGAGCTGTTTTTT.

The chain combines TRBV19 with TRBJ1-2; TRBD1 aligns across 12 bases. The CDR3 consists of 14 residues. V was pared by 4 bases and J by 8 bases, with 5 bases of the junction left unmatched. The germline V gene has CDR1 LNHDA and CDR2 SQIVND (reference sequence). The CDR3 DNA sequence: TGTGCCAGTAGTACCCCTGGGACAGGGGGCGGCTACACCTTC. Its protein is CASSTPGTGGGYTF.

The chain recombines TRBV12-3 or TRBV12-4 with TRBJ1-3; a possible D gene is TRBD1 (5 bases). The ends were cut back, 3 bases at V and 0 bases at J, with 12 bases in the middle. This CDR3 contains 16 residues. The CDR3 sequence: CASSLGGGGSGNTIYF. CDR3 in DNA: TGTGCCAGCAGTTTGGGGGGAGGAGGCTCTGGAAACACCATATATTTT.

This clonotype showed up just a few times. J is TRBJ2-4 and V is TRBV20-1, with a possible D match to TRBD1 (8 bases). Trimming stripped 4 bases from V and 6 bases from J, with 19 bases between. The CDR3 has 15 amino acids. Germline CDR1 and CDR2: DFQATT and SNEGSKA (reference sequence). For the CDR3, the DNA is TGCAGTGCTAAAGAGGCACAGGGGGGGATAAACATTCAGTACTTC. Encoded protein: CSAKEAQGGINIQYF.

This clonotype has a count of ten or more. One base away lies a much larger clone, so this may be a sequencing read error. V and J are TRBV7-6 and TRBJ2-1; a possible D gene is TRBD2 (6 bases). Germline values: CDR1 SGHVS, CDR2 FNYEAQ. The CDR3 has 14 residues. The DNA for the CDR3 is TGTGCCAGCAACTTAGATCCTAGCGCCAATGAGCAGTTCTTC. Protein: CASNLDPSANEQFF.

This clonotype was counted between two and nine times. J is TRBJ2-7 and V is TRBV28, with unresolved D. This CDR3 comprises 13 residues. In germline, CDR1 is MDHEN, CDR2 SYDVKM. The V and J ends lost 3 bases and 7 bases respectively, with 13 bases between them. Here the CDR3 reads CASSLWGRWEQYF. CDR3 bases: TGTGCCAGCAGTTTGTGGGGAAGGTGGGAGCAGTACTTC.

The CDR3 DNA sequence: TGTGCCAGTAGTATCTACAGGGGTGGTACAGATACGCAGTATTTT. Its protein is CASSIYRGGTDTQYF. The rearrangement joins TRBV19 to TRBJ2-3; 7 nucleotides match TRBD1. CDR3 length: 15 residues. CDR1 is LNHDA, CDR2 SQIVND, per germline (reference sequence). Trimming took 3 bases from V and 3 from J; bases not matched to a gene: 6.

This clonotype was counted between two and nine times. The CDR3 here is CASSEGGNTGELFF. The DNA for the CDR3 is TGTGCCAGTTCCGAGGGGGGGAACACCGGGGAGCTGTTTTTT. The chain carries TRBV6-1 and TRBJ2-2; D may match TRBD1 or TRBD2 (6 bases each). In germline, CDR1 is MNHNS, CDR2 SASEGT. This CDR3 comprises 14 residues. Trimming shortened V by 9 bases and J by 1 base, and 12 bases separated the two germline ends.

As regards this clonotype: One end of the junction varies from germline; a read error may be responsible. The rearrangement links TRBV20-1 to TRBJ2-2, with a tentative D call TRBD2 (5 bases). The germline V gene encodes CDR1 DFQATT and CDR2 SNEGSKA (reference sequence). CDR3 length equals 14 residues. The CDR3 here is CSASGLSNTGELLF. The CDR3 DNA sequence: TGCAGTGCTAGCGGTCTCTCGAACACCGGGGAGCTGCTTTTT.

The rearrangement uses TRBV9 and TRBJ2-7, with TRBD1 matching over 8 bases. In germline, CDR1 is SGDLS, CDR2 YYNGEE. There are 15 residues in the CDR3. Trimming took 2 bases from V and 6 from J; bases not matched to a gene: 10. CDR3 loop: CASSVHGQGASEQYF. DNA of the CDR3: TGTGCCAGCAGCGTCCATGGACAGGGAGCCTCCGAGCAGTACTTC.

This clonotype was found many times. V gene TRBV12-3 or TRBV12-4 combines with J gene TRBJ1-1; D ambiguous. The V end lost 4 bases, the J end lost 4 bases, and 19 bases lay between the germline ends. The CDR3 consists of 16 residues. CDR3 amino acids: CASSSRTRPGRTEAFF. The CDR3 DNA reads as TGTGCCAGCAGTTCTCGGACGCGCCCGGGTCGCACTGAAGCTTTCTTT.

This clonotype came up many times. The rearrangement joins TRBV2 to TRBJ2-7; TRBD1 matches 8 bases. The junction had 7 bases not matched to a gene; V was cut back by 0 bases and J by 0 bases. Per the germline V gene, CDR1 is SNHLY and CDR2 is FYNNEI. This CDR3 region has 17 residues. DNA of the CDR3: TGTGCCAGCAGTGAAGCGATTCCGGGACAGGACTCCTACGAGCAGTACTTC. Its protein is CASSEAIPGQDSYEQYF.

Notes on this clonotype: A read error may produce the germline difference seen at one junction end. The chain has TRBV7-9 and TRBJ2-2; the D gene is possibly TRBD2 (5 bases). Germline V gives CDR1 SEHNR, CDR2 FQNEAQ (reference sequence). The CDR3 sequence is 15 residues long. CDR3 residues: CASSPMGNKAGELLF. CDR3 coding DNA: TGTGCCAGCAGCCCCATGGGGAATAAAGCCGGGGAGCTGCTTTTT.

Only a few counts were recorded for this clonotype. The chain recombines TRBV5-1 with TRBJ2-7; D possibly uses TRBD1 or TRBD2 (6 bases each). CDR3 length: 14 residues. Germline loops: CDR1 SGHRS, CDR2 YFSETQ. Trimming stripped 4 bases from V and 4 bases from J, with 15 bases between. The CDR3 bases are TGCGCCAGCAGCCCCTTTGTAGGGGGGTACGAGCAGTACTTC. Protein sequence: CASSPFVGGYEQYF.

The chain has TRBV6-1 and TRBJ2-3, with 16 bases matching TRBD2. J lost 5 bases, V lost 6 bases, and 8 bases had no gene match. Per germline, CDR1 MNHNS and CDR2 SASEGT. This CDR3 region has 17 residues. The CDR3 DNA is TGTGCCAGCAGGCCGGGACTAGCGGGAGGGCCGAGAGATACGCAGTATTTT. Translating gives CASRPGLAGGPRDTQYF.